Below are 18 T cell receptor beta chains sequenced from a single sample in a study of T cell changes during pregnancy in multiple sclerosis. Produced via immunoSEQ multiplex PCR; TCRdb's table is partial and in-frame only. Among about 40,000 clones listed, roughly 94% were seen once. Source: peripheral blood, taken in the third trimester of pregnancy. Source of these receptors: a female donor with multiple sclerosis, enrolled in a pregnancy study.

Written as DNA, the CDR3 is TGTGCCAGCAGTGTCCCGGGACAGGGGAGGTACGAGCAGTACTTC. Its protein is CASSVPGQGRYEQYF. The gene calls are TRBV6-1 and TRBJ2-7; 10 nucleotides agree with TRBD1. Germline V CDR1 and CDR2: MNHNS, SASEGT. The CDR3 is 15 amino acids. Trimming cost V 4 bases and J 4 bases; bases outside gene matches: 7.

V usage is TRBV15 and J usage is TRBJ2-5; D is unclear. Germline CDR1 reads LNHNV; CDR2 reads YYDKDF (reference sequence). V was trimmed by 8 bases and J by 4 bases, leaving 11 bases between them. CDR3 size: 12 residues. The CDR3 reads CATSRVGETQYF. The CDR3 DNA follows: TGTGCCACCTCTAGAGTCGGAGAGACCCAGTACTTC.

V usage is TRBV30 and J usage is TRBJ2-7, with 7 bases that match TRBD2. Germline V gene lookup returns CDR1 GTSNPN and CDR2 SVGIG (reference sequence). The CDR3 extends over 13 amino acids. The junction had 12 bases not matched to a gene; V was cut back by 8 bases and J by 5 bases. The DNA for the CDR3 is TGTGCCATTCCGCGGGCGGGAGCCCACGAGCAGTACTTC. Translated, it gives CAIPRAGAHEQYF.

The chain recombines TRBV7-2 with TRBJ1-2; TRBD1 aligns across 10 bases. The CDR3 is 14 amino acids. Germline V gene data show CDR1 as SGHTA and CDR2 as FQGNSA. Germline trimming cut 4 bases from V and 6 bases from J; bases unmatched to any gene: 5. The chain's CDR3 is CASSYDRGLDGYTF. CDR3 coding DNA: TGTGCCAGCAGCTACGACAGGGGGCTGGATGGCTACACCTTC. Variable domain in full (rest from reference TRBV7-2 and TRBJ1-2): GAGVSQSPSNKVTEKGKDVELRCDPISGHTALYWYRQSLGQGLEFLIYFQGNSAPDKSGLPSDRFSAERTGGSVSTLTIQRTQQEDSAVYLCASSYDRGLDGYTFGSGTRLTVV.

This sequence joins TRBV5-1 and TRBJ1-6, with D tentatively TRBD1 (5 bases). In germline, CDR1 is SGHRS, CDR2 YFSETQ. The CDR3 runs 15 residues. Trimming took 5 bases from V and 8 from J, leaving 17 bases between them. The CDR3 protein is CASRDMREVDSPLHF. The CDR3 DNA follows: TGCGCCAGCAGGGACATGAGGGAGGTCGATTCACCCCTCCACTTT. The whole variable domain, filled in from reference TRBV5-1 and TRBJ1-6, reads KAGVTQTPRYLIKTRGQQVTLSCSPISGHRSVSWYQQTPGQGLQFLFEYFSETQRNKGNFPGRFSGRQFSNSRSEMNVSTLELGDSALYLCASRDMREVDSPLHFGNGTRLTVT.

The chain has TRBV7-9 and TRBJ1-5, with a tentative D call TRBD1 (5 bases). V shed 0 bases and J shed 3 bases, with 6 bases lying between them. The germline V gene encodes CDR1 SEHNR and CDR2 FQNEAQ (reference sequence). The CDR3 runs to 14 residues. The CDR3 reads CASSLAGLNQPQHF. The CDR3 coding sequence is TGTGCCAGCAGCTTAGCGGGGCTCAATCAGCCCCAGCATTTT.

This chain uses TRBV6-5 with TRBJ2-7, with 7 bases lining up with TRBD1. The CDR3 runs 13 residues. Germline-derived CDR1 and CDR2 are MNHEY and SVGAGI. After removal of 6 bases from V and 2 bases from J, the junction contained 4 bases not matched to a gene. In DNA form, the CDR3 reads TGTGCCAGCAGAAGACAGGGCGCCTACGAGCAGTACTTC. Its translation is CASRRQGAYEQYF.

This chain uses TRBV6-4 with TRBJ2-3; 10 bases map to TRBD2. V lost 3 bases, J lost 1 base, and 4 bases stayed unmatched. Germline V CDR1 and CDR2: MRHNA, SNTAGT. The CDR3 runs 16 residues. CDR3 in amino acids: CASSEVAGGRTDTQYF. Here the CDR3 DNA reads TGTGCCAGCAGTGAAGTAGCGGGGGGCCGCACAGATACGCAGTATTTT.

The sample holds one count of this clone. The rearrangement uses TRBV19 and TRBJ2-1; weak D call: TRBD1 (5 bases). CDR3 size: 15 residues. V lost 5 bases and J lost 6, with 17 bases in between. CDR1 is LNHDA and CDR2 is SQIVND in the germline V gene (reference sequence). The DNA for the CDR3 is TGTGCCAGTAGTCTTGGATCAGGGTATAGCAATGAGCAGTTCTTC. The encoded protein is CASSLGSGYSNEQFF. The variable domain in full, completed from reference TRBV19 and TRBJ2-1, reads DGGITQSPKYLFRKEGQNVTLSCEQNLNHDAMYWYRQDPGQGLRLIYYSQIVNDFQKGDIAEGYSVSREKKESFPLTVTSAQKNPTAFYLCASSLGSGYSNEQFFGPGTRLTVL.

This clone has more than one count but fewer than ten. The chain combines TRBV29-1 with TRBJ1-1; 7 nucleotides align to TRBD1. The CDR3 consists of 12 residues. The junction had 2 bases not matched to a gene; V was cut back by 4 bases and J by 3 bases. The germline V gene has CDR1 SQVTM and CDR2 ANQGSEA. Here the CDR3 DNA reads TGCAGCGTTGTAGGGGGCTACACTGAAGCTTTCTTT. Translated, it gives CSVVGGYTEAFF.

This clone was observed a single time. The chain carries TRBV30 and TRBJ2-7; 11 bases agree with TRBD1. Trimming at V came to 1 base and at J to 2 bases, leaving 1 base not matched to a gene. From germline, CDR1 is GTSNPN and CDR2 SVGIG (reference sequence). The CDR3 has 14 amino acids. In nucleotides, the CDR3 is TGTGCCTGGAGTGCGGGACAGGGGGCCTACGAGCAGTACTTC. Encoded protein: CAWSAGQGAYEQYF. Full variable domain (rest looked up from reference TRBV30 and TRBJ2-7): SQTIHQWPATLVQPVGSPLSLECTVEGTSNPNLYWYRQAAGRGLQLLFYSVGIGQISSEVPQNLSASRPQDRQFILSSKKLLLSDSGFYLCAWSAGQGAYEQYFGPGTRLTVT.

This clone was counted only a few times. The CDR3 DNA reads TGTGCCAGCAGCCAGTTTACTAGCGGGGGGGCTGAGGAGCAGTTCTTC. Amino acid sequence: CASSQFTSGGAEEQFF. This chain uses TRBV14 with TRBJ2-1; 13 nucleotides match TRBD2. Germline V gene data show CDR1 as SGHDN and CDR2 as FVKESK. The CDR3 extends over 16 amino acids. V gave up 3 bases and J gave up 10 bases; unmatched junction bases: 9.

The chain has TRBV5-1 and TRBJ2-7, with TRBD1 matching over 8 bases. The CDR3 runs 15 residues. Trimming cost V 5 bases and J 2 bases; bases outside gene matches: 9. The germline V gene encodes CDR1 SGHRS and CDR2 YFSETQ. The CDR3 sequence: CASRFLATGAYEQYF. The CDR3, as DNA: TGCGCCAGCAGGTTCCTTGCGACAGGGGCCTACGAGCAGTACTTC.

Written as DNA, the CDR3 is TGTGCCACGGCGACACAGGGGAATGAGCAGTTCTTC. It translates to CATATQGNEQFF. The rearrangement links TRBV10-3 to TRBJ2-1; 7 bases are a match to TRBD1. The CDR3 sequence is 12 residues long. Germline CDR1 ENHRY, CDR2 SYGVKD. With V trimmed by 10 bases and J by 7 bases, 7 bases remained unmatched.

The chain carries TRBV4-1 and TRBJ2-5; 13 positions match TRBD2. The CDR3 spans 15 residues. Germline CDR1 and CDR2: MGHRA and YSYEKL. Losses at the gene ends were 6 bases for V and 8 bases for J; bases not matched to a gene: 9. The CDR3 sequence is CASRLGTSGMNTQYF. The DNA for the CDR3 is TGCGCCAGCAGACTCGGGACTAGCGGGATGAATACCCAGTACTTC.

The chain links TRBV7-2 to TRBJ1-2, with 9 bases matching TRBD1. There are 14 residues in the CDR3. Germline-derived CDR1 and CDR2 are SGHTA and FQGNSA. The trim removed 6 bases at V and 4 bases at J, leaving 6 bases unmatched. CDR3: CASSLPGQGYGYTF. The CDR3 DNA sequence: TGTGCCAGCAGTTTGCCGGGACAGGGCTATGGCTACACCTTC.

The chain uses TRBV11-1 and TRBJ1-1; D remains ambiguous. V was pared by 2 bases and J by 0 bases, with 10 bases between. The CDR3 length is 15 residues. Germline V CDR1 and CDR2: SGHAT, FQDESV (reference sequence). The CDR3 protein is CASSLRAKLNTEAFF. In nucleotides, the CDR3 is TGTGCCAGCAGCTTAAGAGCAAAACTGAACACTGAAGCTTTCTTT.

The chain employs TRBV2 and TRBJ2-2; no definite D call. Germline V gene sequence: CDR1 SNHLY, CDR2 FYNNEI. The CDR3 runs 15 residues. Deletions cut 1 base from V and 2 bases from J, with 8 bases between. As DNA, the CDR3 is TGTGCCAGCAGTGAAGTTCGGAGTAACACCGGGGAGCTGTTTTTT. Translation: CASSEVRSNTGELFF.